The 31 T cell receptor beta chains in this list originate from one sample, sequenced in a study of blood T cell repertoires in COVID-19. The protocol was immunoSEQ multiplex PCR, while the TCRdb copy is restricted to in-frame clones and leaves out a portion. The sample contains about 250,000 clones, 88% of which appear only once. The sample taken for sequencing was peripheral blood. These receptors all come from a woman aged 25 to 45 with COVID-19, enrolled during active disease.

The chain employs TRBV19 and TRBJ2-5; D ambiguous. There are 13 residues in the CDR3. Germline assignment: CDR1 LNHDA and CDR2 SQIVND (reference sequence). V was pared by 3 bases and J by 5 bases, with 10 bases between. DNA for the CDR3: TGTGCCAGTAGTATTCGCGGTTTGGAGACCCAGTACTTC. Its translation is CASSIRGLETQYF.

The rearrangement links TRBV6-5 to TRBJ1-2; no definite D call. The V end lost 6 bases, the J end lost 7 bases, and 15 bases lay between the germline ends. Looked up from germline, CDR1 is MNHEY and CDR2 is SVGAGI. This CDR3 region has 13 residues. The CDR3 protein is CASSLGLASGYTF. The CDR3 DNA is TGTGCCAGCAGCCTTGGACTTGCCTCTGGCTACACCTTC.

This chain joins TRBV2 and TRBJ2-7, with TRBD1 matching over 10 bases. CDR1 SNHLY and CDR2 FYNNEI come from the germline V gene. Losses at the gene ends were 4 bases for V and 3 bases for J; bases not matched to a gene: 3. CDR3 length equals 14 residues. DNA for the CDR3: TGTGCCAGCAGTGGGACAGGGGGTAGCTACGAGCAGTACTTC. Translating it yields CASSGTGGSYEQYF.

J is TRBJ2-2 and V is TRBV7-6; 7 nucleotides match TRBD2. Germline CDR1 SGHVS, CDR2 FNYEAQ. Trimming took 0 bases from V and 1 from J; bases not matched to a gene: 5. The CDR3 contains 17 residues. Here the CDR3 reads CASSLAASSGNTGELFF. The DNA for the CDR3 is TGTGCCAGCAGCTTAGCGGCGTCTAGCGGGAACACCGGGGAGCTGTTTTTT.

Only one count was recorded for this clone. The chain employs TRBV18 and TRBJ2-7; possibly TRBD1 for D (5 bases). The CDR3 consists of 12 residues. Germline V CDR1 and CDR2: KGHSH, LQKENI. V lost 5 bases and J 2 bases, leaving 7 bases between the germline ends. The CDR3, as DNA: TGTGCCAGCTCAGACAGCACCTACGAGCAGTACTTC. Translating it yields CASSDSTYEQYF.

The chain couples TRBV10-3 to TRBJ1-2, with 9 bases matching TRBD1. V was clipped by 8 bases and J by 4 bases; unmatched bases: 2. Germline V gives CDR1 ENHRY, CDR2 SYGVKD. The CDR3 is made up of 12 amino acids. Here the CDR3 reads CAIDRGAYGYTF. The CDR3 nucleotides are TGTGCCATCGACAGGGGGGCCTATGGCTACACCTTC.

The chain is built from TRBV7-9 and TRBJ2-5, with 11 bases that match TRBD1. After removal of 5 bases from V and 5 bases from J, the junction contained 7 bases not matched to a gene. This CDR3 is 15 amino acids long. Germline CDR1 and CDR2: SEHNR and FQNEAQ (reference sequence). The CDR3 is CASSPGQGAGETQYF. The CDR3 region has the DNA TGTGCCAGCAGCCCAGGACAGGGGGCTGGGGAGACCCAGTACTTC.

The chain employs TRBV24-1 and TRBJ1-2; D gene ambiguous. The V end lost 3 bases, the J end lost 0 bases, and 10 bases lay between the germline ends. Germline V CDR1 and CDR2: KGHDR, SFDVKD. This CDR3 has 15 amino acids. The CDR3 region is CATSDAPTSNYGYTF. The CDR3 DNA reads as TGTGCCACCAGTGATGCCCCGACTTCTAACTATGGCTACACCTTC.

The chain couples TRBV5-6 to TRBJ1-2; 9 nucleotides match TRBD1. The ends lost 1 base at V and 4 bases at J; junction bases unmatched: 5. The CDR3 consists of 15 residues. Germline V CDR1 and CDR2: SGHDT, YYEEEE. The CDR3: CASSLSGTGLYGYTF. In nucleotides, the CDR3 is TGTGCCAGCAGCTTGTCCGGGACAGGGCTCTATGGCTACACCTTC.

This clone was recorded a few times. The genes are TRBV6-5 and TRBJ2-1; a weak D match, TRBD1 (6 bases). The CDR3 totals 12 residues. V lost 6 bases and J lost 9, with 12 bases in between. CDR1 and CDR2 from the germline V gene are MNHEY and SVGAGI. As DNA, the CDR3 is TGTGCCAGCAGCAATACAGGGACTGAGCAGTTCTTC. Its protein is CASSNTGTEQFF.

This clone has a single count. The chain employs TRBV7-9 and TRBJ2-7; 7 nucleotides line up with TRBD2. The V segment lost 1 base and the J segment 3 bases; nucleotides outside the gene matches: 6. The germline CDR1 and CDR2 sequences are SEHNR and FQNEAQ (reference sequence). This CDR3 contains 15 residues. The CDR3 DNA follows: TGTGCCAGCAGCTTAGGGGCTAGCGGAGGCTACGAGCAGTACTTC. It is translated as CASSLGASGGYEQYF. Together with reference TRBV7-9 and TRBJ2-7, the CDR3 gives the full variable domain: DTGVSQNPRHKITKRGQNVTFRCDPISEHNRLYWYRQTLGQGPEFLTYFQNEAQLEKSRLLSDRFSAERPKGSFSTLEIQRTEQGDSAMYLCASSLGASGGYEQYFGPGTRLTVT.

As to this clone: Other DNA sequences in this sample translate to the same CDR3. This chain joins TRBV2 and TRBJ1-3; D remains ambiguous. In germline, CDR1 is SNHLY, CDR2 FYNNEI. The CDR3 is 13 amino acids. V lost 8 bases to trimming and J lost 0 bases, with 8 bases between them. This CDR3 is CASRGDSGNTIYF. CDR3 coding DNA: TGTGCCAGCCGGGGTGACTCTGGAAACACCATATATTTT.

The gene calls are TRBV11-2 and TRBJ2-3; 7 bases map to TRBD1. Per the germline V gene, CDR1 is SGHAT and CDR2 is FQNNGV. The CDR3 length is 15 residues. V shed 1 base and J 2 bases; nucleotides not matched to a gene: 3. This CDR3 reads CASSLVGTATDTQYF. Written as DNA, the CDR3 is TGTGCCAGCAGCTTAGTTGGGACAGCCACAGATACGCAGTATTTT.

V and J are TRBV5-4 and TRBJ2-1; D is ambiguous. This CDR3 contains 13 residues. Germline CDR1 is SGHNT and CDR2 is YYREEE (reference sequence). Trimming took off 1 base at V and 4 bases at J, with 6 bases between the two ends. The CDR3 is CASSLFTYNEQFF. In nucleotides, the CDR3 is TGTGCCAGCAGCTTGTTTACATACAATGAGCAGTTCTTC.

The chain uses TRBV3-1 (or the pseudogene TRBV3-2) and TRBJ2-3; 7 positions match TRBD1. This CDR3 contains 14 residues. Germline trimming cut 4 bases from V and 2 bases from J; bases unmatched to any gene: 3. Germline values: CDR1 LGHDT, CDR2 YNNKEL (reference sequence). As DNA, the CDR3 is TGTGCCAGCAGCCGGGACAGTATCACAGATACGCAGTATTTT. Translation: CASSRDSITDTQYF.

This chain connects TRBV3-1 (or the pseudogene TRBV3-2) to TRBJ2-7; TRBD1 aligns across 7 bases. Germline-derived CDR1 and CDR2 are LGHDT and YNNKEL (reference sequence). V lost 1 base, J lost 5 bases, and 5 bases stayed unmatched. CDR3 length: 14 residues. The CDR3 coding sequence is TGTGCCAGCAGCCAAGCGGGACAGCTTAACGAGCAGTACGTC. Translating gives CASSQAGQLNEQYV.

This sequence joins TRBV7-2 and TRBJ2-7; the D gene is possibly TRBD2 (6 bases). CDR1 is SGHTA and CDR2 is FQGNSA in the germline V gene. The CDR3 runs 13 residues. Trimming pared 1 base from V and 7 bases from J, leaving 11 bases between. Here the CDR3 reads CASSLDPGREQYV. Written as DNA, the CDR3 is TGTGCCAGCAGCTTAGATCCAGGGAGGGAGCAGTACGTC.

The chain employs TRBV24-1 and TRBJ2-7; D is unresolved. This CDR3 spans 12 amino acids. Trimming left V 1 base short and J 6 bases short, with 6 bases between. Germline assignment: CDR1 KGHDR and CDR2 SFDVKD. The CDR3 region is CATSDFFCEQYV. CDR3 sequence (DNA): TGTGCCACCAGTGATTTTTTCTGCGAGCAGTACGTC.

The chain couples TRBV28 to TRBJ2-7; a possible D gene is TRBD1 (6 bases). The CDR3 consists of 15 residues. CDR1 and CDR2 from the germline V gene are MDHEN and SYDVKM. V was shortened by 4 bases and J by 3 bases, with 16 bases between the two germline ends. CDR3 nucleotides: TGTGCCAGCAGTTACGTAACAGGGACGTTCTACGAGCAGTACTTC. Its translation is CASSYVTGTFYEQYF.

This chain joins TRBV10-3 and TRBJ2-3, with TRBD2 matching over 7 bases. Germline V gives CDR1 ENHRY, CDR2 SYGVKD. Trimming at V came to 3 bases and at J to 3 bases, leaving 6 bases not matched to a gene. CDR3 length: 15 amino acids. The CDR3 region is CAISDRSGETDTQYF. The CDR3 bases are TGTGCCATCAGTGATCGGAGCGGGGAGACAGATACGCAGTATTTT.

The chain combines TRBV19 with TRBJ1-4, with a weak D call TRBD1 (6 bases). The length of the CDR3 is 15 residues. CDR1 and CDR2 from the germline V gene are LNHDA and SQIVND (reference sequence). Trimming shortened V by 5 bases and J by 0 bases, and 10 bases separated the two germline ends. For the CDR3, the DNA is TGTGCCAGTAGTCCCCACAGGGCAACTAATGAAAAACTGTTTTTT. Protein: CASSPHRATNEKLFF.

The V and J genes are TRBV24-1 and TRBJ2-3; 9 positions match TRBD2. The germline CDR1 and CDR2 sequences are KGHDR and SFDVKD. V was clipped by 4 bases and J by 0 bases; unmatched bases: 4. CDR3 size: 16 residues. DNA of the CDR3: TGTGCCACCAGTGACTTGACTAGCGGTAGCACAGATACGCAGTATTTT. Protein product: CATSDLTSGSTDTQYF.

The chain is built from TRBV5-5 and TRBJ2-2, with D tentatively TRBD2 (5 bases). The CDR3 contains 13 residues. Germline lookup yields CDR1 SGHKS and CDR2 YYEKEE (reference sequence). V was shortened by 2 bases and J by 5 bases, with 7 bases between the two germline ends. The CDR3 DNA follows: TGTGCCAGCAGCTTCCGGGGAACCGGGGAGCTGTTTTTT. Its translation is CASSFRGTGELFF.

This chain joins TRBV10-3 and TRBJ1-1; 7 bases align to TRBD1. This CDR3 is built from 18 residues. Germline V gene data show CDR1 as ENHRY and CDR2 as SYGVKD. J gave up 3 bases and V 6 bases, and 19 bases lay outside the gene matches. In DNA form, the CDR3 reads TGTGCCATCAGCCCCCGGGCCCCCTCACAAGGACAGGACACTGAAGCTTTCTTT. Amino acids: CAISPRAPSQGQDTEAFF.

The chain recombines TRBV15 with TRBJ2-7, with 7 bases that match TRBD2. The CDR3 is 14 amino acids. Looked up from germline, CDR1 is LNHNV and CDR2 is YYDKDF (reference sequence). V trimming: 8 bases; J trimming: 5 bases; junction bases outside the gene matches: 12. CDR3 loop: CATLGDYRVHEQYF. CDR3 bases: TGTGCCACCCTCGGGGACTACCGAGTCCACGAGCAGTACTTC.

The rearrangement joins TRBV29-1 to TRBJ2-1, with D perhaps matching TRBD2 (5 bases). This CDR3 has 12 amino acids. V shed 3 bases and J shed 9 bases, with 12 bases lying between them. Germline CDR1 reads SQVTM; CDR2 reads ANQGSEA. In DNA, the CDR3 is TGCAGCGTTGAGTCTGACGGAGGTGAGCAGTTCTTC. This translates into CSVESDGGEQFF.

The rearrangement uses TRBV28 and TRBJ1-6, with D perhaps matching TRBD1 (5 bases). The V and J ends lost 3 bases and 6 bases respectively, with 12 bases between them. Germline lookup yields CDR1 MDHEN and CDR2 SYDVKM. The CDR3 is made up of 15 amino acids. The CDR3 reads CASSLPQGGNSPLHF. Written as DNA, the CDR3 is TGTGCCAGCAGTTTGCCGCAGGGCGGTAATTCACCCCTCCACTTT.

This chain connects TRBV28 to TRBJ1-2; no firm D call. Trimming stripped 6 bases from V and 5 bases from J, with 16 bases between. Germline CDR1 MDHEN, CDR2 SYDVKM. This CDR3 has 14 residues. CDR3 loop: CASSLHRPGYGYTF. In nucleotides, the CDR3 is TGTGCCAGCAGCTTACACCGTCCGGGGTATGGCTACACCTTC.

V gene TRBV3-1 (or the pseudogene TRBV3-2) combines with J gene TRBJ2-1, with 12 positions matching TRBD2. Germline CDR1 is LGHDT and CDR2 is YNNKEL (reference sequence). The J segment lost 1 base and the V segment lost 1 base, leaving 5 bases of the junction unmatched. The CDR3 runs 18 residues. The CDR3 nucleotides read TGTGCCAGCAGCCAAGCCCCGACTAGCGGGGGTTCCTACAATGAGCAGTTCTTC. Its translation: CASSQAPTSGGSYNEQFF.

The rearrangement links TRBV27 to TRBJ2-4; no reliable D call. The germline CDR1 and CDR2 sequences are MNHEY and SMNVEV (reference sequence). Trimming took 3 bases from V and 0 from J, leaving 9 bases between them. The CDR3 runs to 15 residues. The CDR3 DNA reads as TGTGCCAGCAGTTTCGACTTTGGAGCCAAAAACATTCAGTACTTC. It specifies CASSFDFGAKNIQYF.

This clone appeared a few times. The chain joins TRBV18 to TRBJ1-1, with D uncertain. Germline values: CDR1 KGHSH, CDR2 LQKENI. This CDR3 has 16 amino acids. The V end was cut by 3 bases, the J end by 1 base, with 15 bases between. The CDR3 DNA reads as TGTGCCAGCTCACCTACCTACGGTCCGGGGAACACTGAAGCTTTCTTT. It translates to CASSPTYGPGNTEAFF.